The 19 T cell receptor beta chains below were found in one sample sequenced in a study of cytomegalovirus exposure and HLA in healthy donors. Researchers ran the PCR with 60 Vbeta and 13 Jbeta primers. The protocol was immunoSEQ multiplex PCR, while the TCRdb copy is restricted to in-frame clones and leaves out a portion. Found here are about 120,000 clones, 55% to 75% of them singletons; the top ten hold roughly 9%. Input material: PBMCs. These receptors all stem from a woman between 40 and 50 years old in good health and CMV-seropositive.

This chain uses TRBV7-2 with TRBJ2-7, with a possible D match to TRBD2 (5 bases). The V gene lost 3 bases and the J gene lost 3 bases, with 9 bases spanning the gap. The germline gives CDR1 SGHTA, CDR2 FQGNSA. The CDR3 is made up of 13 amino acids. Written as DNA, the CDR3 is TGTGCCAGCAGCTTGGACTTTAACTACGAGCAGTACTTC. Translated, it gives CASSLDFNYEQYF. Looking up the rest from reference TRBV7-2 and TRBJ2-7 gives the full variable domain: GAGVSQSPSNKVTEKGKDVELRCDPISGHTALYWYRQSLGQGLEFLIYFQGNSAPDKSGLPSDRFSAERTGGSVSTLTIQRTQQEDSAVYLCASSLDFNYEQYFGPGTRLTVT.

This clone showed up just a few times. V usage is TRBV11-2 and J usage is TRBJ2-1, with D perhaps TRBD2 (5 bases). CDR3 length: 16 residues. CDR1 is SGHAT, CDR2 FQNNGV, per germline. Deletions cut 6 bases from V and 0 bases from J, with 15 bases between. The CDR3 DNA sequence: TGTGCCAGCAGTCAGATACTGGGGAGCTCCTACAATGAGCAGTTCTTC. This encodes CASSQILGSSYNEQFF.

The CDR3, as DNA: TGTGCCAGCAGGCAACTAGCGGGAGTATACAATGAGCAGTTCTTC. Translation: CASRQLAGVYNEQFF. V and J are TRBV7-8 and TRBJ2-1, with 11 bases identical to TRBD2. The CDR3 has 15 residues. V trimming: 6 bases; J trimming: 4 bases; junction bases outside the gene matches: 5. The V gene's germline CDR1 is SGHVS and CDR2 FQNEAQ. The full variable domain, its missing parts supplied by reference TRBV7-8 and TRBJ2-1, is GAGVSQSPRYKVAKRGQDVALRCDPISGHVSLFWYQQALGQGPEFLTYFQNEAQLDKSGLPSDRFFAERPEGSVSTLKIQRTQQEDSAVYLCASRQLAGVYNEQFFGPGTRLTVL.

In DNA form, the CDR3 reads TGTGCCAGCAGCTCGACAGGATCGGGCAATGAGCAGTTCTTC. Residues: CASSSTGSGNEQFF. V is TRBV13 and J is TRBJ2-1, with a weak D call TRBD1 (6 bases). V was pared by 4 bases and J by 6 bases, with 13 bases between. This CDR3 contains 14 residues. Germline loops: CDR1 PRHDT, CDR2 FYEKMQ (reference sequence).

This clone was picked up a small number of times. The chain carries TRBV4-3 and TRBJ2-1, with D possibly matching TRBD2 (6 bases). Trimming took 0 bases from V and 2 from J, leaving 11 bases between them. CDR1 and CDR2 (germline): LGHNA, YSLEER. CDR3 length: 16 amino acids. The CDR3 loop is CASSQDERLAYNEQFF. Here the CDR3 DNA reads TGCGCCAGCAGCCAAGATGAAAGACTAGCCTACAATGAGCAGTTCTTC.

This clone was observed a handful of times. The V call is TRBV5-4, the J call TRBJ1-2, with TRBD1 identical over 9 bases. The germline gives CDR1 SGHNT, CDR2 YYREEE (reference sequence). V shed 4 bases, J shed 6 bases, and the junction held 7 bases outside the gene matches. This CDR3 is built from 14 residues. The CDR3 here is CASSPTDRGNGYTF. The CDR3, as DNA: TGTGCCAGCAGCCCGACGGACAGGGGAAATGGCTACACCTTC.

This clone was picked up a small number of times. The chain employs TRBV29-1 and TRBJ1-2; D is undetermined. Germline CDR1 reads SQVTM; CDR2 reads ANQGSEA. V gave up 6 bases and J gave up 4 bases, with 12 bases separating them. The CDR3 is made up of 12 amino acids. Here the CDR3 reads CSVATDFYGYTF. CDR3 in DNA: TGCAGCGTCGCCACAGATTTCTATGGCTACACCTTC.

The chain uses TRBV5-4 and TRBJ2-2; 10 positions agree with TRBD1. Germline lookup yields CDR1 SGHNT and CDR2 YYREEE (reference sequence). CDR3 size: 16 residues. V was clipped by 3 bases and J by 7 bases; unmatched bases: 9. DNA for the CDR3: TGTGCCAGCAGCTCACCGGGACAGGGGTTTATCGGGGAGCTGTTTTTT. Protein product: CASSSPGQGFIGELFF.

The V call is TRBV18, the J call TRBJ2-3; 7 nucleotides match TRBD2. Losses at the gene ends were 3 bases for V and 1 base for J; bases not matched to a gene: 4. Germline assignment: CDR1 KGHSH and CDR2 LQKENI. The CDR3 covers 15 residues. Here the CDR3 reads CASSPLAGGTDTQYF. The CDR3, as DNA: TGTGCCAGCTCACCTTTGGCGGGGGGCACAGATACGCAGTATTTT.

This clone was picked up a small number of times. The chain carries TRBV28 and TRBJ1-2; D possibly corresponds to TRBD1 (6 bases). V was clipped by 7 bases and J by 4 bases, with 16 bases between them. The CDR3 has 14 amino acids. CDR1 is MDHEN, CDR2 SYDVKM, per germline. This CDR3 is CASNQAGEGYGYTF. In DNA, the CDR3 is TGTGCCAGCAACCAAGCAGGGGAGGGCTATGGCTACACCTTC.

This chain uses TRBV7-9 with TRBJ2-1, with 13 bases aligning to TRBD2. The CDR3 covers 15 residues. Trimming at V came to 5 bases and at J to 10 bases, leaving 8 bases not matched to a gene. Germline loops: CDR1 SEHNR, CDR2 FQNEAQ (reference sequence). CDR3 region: CASSPGTSGIQEQFF. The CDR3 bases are TGTGCCAGCAGCCCCGGGACTAGCGGGATTCAGGAGCAGTTCTTC. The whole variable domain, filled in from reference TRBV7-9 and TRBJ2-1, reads DTGVSQNPRHKITKRGQNVTFRCDPISEHNRLYWYRQTLGQGPEFLTYFQNEAQLEKSRLLSDRFSAERPKGSFSTLEIQRTEQGDSAMYLCASSPGTSGIQEQFFGPGTRLTVL.

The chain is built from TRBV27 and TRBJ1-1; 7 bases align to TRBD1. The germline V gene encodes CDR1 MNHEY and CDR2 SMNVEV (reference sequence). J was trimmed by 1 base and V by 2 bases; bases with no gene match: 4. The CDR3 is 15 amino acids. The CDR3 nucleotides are TGTGCCAGCAGTTTAACAGGGGCACAGAACACTGAAGCTTTCTTT. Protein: CASSLTGAQNTEAFF.

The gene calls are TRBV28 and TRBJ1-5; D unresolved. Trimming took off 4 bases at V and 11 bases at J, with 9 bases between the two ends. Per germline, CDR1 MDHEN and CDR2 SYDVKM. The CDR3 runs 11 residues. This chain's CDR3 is CASSSPSAQHF. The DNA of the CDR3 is TGTGCCAGCAGTTCCCCATCAGCCCAGCATTTT. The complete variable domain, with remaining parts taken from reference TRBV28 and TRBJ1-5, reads DVKVTQSSRYLVKRTGEKVFLECVQDMDHENMFWYRQDPGLGLRLIYFSYDVKMKEKGDIPEGYSVSREKKERFSLILESASTNQTSMYLCASSSPSAQHFGDGTRLSIL.

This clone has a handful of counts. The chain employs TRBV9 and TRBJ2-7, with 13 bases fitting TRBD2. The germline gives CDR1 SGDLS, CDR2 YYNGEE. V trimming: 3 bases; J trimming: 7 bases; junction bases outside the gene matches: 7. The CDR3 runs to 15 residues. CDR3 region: CASSEGLGLAGEQYF. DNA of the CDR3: TGTGCCAGCAGCGAGGGACTGGGACTAGCGGGGGAGCAGTACTTC.

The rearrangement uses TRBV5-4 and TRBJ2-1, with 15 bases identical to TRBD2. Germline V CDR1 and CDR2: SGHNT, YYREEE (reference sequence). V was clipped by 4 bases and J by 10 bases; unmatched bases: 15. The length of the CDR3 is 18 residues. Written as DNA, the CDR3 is TGTGCCAGCAGCCCTGGACTAGCGGGAGGGTTCGCGGGCGGCGAGCAGTTCTTC. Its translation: CASSPGLAGGFAGGEQFF.

The CDR3 coding sequence is TGTGCCAGCAGCTTAGGACAGGCCAGCTCCTACGAGCAGTACTTC. Translated, it gives CASSLGQASSYEQYF. This chain connects TRBV11-2 to TRBJ2-7, with a weak D call TRBD1 (6 bases). Trimming cost V 1 base and J 0 bases, with 10 bases left between them. The length of the CDR3 is 15 residues. Germline V CDR1 and CDR2: SGHAT, FQNNGV.

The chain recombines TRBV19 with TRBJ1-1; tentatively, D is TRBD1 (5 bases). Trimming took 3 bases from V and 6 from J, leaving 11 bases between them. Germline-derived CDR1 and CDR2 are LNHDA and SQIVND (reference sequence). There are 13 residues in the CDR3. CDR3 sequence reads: CASSIMRGSEAFF. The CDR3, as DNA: TGTGCCAGTAGTATCATGCGGGGCTCTGAAGCTTTCTTT.

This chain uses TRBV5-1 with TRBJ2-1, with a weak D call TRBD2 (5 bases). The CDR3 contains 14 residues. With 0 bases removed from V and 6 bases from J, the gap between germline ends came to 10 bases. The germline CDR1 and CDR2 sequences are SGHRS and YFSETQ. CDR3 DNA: TGCGCCAGCAGCTTGGCGCCAGGAGGCAATGAGCAGTTCTTC. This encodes CASSLAPGGNEQFF.

CDR3 sequence: CSVEGTANTEAFF. CDR3 sequence (DNA): TGCAGCGTTGAAGGGACAGCTAACACTGAAGCTTTCTTT. The J gene is TRBJ1-1, the V gene TRBV29-1; possible D gene TRBD1, 6 bases. Germline CDR1 and CDR2: SQVTM and ANQGSEA. The CDR3 consists of 13 residues. V gave up 1 base and J gave up 2 bases, with 8 bases separating them.